This T cell receptor (beta chain) was retrieved from a study of cytomegalovirus exposure and HLA in healthy donors. V was shortened by 5 bases and J by 3 bases, with 17 bases between the two germline ends. In germline, CDR1 is SEHNR, CDR2 FQNEAQ (reference sequence). There are 15 residues in the CDR3. PCR amplification relied on 60 Vbeta primers (plus 13 Jbeta primers). Assay used: immunoSEQ multiplex PCR; TCRdb lists only in-frame clones, some missing. The data hold about 36,000 clones, with about 72% observed a single time. This TCR derives from a man aged 30 to 45 in good health and CMV-seronegative. The specimen sequenced was PBMCs. This rearrangement joins TRBV7-9 to TRBJ2-7, with D possibly being TRBD2 (7 bases). CDR3 bases: TGTGCCAGCAGCCCAGAAGGGGGGGGCCACTACGAGCAGTACTTC. Protein product: CASSPEGGGHYEQYF.